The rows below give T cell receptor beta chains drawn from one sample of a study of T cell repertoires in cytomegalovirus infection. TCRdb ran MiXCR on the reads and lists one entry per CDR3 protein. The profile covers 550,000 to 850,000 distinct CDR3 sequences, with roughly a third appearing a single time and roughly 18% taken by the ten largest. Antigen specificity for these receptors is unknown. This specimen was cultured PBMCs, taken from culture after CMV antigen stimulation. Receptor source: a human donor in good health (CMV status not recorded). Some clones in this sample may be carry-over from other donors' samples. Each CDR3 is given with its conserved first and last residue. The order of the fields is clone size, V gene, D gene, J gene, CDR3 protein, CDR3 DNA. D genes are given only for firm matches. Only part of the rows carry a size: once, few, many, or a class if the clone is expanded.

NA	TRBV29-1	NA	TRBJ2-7	CSVRDTYEQYF	TGCAGCGTGAGAGACACATACGAGCAGTACTTC
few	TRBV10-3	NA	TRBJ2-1	CAITGASHDEQFF	TGTGCCATCACAGGGGCCTCTCATGATGAGCAGTTCTTC
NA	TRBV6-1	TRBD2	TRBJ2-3	CASPGLGAGASDTQYF	TGTGCCAGCCCCGGTTTAGGAGCGGGGGCCTCAGATACGCAGTATTTT
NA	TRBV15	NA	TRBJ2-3	CATSSFGGDTQYF	TGTGCCACCTCCTCTTTCGGGGGAGATACGCAGTATTTT
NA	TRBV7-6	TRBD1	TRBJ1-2	CASSVGQGDGYTF	TGTGCCAGCAGCGTCGGACAGGGAGATGGCTACACCTTC
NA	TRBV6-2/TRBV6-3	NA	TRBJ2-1	CASSYSRTDLNEQFF	TGTGCCAGCAGTTACTCTCGGACTGACTTAAATGAGCAGTTCTTC
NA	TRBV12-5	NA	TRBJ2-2	CASAKLGWTGELFF	TGTGCTAGTGCCAAACTCGGGTGGACCGGGGAGCTGTTTTTT
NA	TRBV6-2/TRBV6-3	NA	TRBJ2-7	CASSWPSSYEQYF	TGTGCCAGCAGTTGGCCGAGCTCCTACGAGCAGTACTTC
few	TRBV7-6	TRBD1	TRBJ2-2	CASSPETGDTGELFF	TGTGCCAGCAGCCCCGAGACAGGGGACACCGGGGAGCTGTTTTTT
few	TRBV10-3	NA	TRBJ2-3	CAISGSSLTGSWDTQYF	TGTGCCATCAGTGGAAGCTCACTGACGGGGAGTTGGGATACGCAGTATTTT
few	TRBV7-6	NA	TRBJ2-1	CASSFIDNEQFF	TGTGCCAGCAGCTTTATAGATAATGAGCAGTTCTTC
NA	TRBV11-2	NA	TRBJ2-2	CASSLDLPGELFF	TGTGCCAGCAGCTTAGATCTCCCCGGGGAGCTGTTTTTT
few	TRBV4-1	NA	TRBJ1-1	CASSQGWGLNTEAFF	TGCGCCAGCAGCCAAGGTTGGGGCTTGAACACTGAAGCTTTCTTT
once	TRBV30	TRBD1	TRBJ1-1	CAWSHGTAQTEAFF	TGTGCCTGGAGCCACGGGACAGCTCAAACTGAAGCTTTCTTT
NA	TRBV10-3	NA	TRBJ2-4	CAISEGAGLGKNIQYF	TGTGCCATCAGTGAGGGGGCGGGTCTGGGCAAAAACATTCAGTACTTC
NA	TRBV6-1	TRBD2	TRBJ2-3	CASSEGRLADLSTDTQYF	TGTGCCAGCAGTGAGGGGCGACTAGCGGACTTGAGCACAGATACGCAGTATTTT
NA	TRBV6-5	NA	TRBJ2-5	CASSYPRETQYF	TGTGCCAGCAGTTACCCGAGGGAGACCCAGTACTTC
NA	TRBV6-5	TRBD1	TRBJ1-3	CASSRDSNRNTIYF	TGTGCCAGCAGTCGGGACAGCAACAGAAACACCATATATTTT
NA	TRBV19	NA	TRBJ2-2	CASSILGGPGELFF	TGTGCCAGTAGTATCCTTGGAGGTCCCGGGGAGCTGTTTTTT
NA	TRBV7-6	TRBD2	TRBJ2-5	CASTGLAGFQETQYF	TGTGCCAGCACGGGACTAGCGGGATTTCAGGAGACCCAGTACTTC
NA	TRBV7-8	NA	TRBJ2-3	CASSPWAGLTFYGTDTQYF	TGTGCCAGCAGCCCCTGGGCGGGATTAACGTTTTACGGCACAGATACGCAGTATTTT
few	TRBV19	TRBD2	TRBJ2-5	CASSPGAGVQETQYF	TGTGCCAGTAGCCCGGGCGCGGGAGTACAAGAGACCCAGTACTTC
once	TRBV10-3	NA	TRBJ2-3	CAIRPGLHTDTQYF	TGTGCCATCAGACCGGGACTCCATACAGATACGCAGTATTTT
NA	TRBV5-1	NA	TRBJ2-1	CASSLLWTQGGDEQFF	TGCGCCAGCAGCTTGTTGTGGACCCAGGGGGGCGATGAGCAGTTCTTC
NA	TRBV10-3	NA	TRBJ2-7	CAISEWDKEQYF	TGTGCCATCAGTGAGTGGGACAAGGAGCAGTACTTC
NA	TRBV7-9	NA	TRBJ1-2	CASSLDWSRGGYTF	TGTGCCAGCAGCTTAGATTGGTCACGGGGTGGCTACACCTTC
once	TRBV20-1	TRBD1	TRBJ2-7	CSARPPGTGGEQYF	TGCAGTGCTAGACCACCCGGGACAGGGGGCGAGCAGTACTTC
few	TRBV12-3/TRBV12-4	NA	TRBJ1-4	CASSRDPRGEKLFF	TGTGCCAGCAGCCGCGATCCCAGGGGTGAAAAACTGTTTTTT
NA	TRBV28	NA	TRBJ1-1	CASSLSEADPTEAFF	TGTGCCAGCAGTTTATCGGAAGCCGACCCCACTGAAGCTTTCTTT